The present T cell receptor (beta chain) was sequenced within a study of blood T cell repertoires in COVID-19. The overall study: Samples taken during acute and convalescent COVID-19 were collected in the United States, Italy and Spain. T cells, B-cell-depleted T cells, or PBMCs provided the cDNA or gDNA that served as material.

Sequencing used immunoSEQ multiplex PCR; TCRdb keeps in-frame clones, though not all of them. Among approximately 100,000 clones, about 87% were seen once, and the ten largest hold 3.5% to 5%. The CDR3 consists of 14 residues. The V and J ends lost 3 bases and 1 base respectively, with 9 bases between them. CDR1 is KGHSH, CDR2 LQKENI, per germline. Sequencing input: peripheral blood. J is TRBJ2-5 and V is TRBV18; D perhaps matches TRBD1 (6 bases). The TCR sequence derives from a human donor with COVID-19, enrolled during active disease. The donor label of this sample is uncertain. The CDR3 bases are TGTGCCAGCTCACCGGGGGCACCCCAAGAGACCCAGTACTTC. Its protein product is CASSPGAPQETQYF. Full variable domain (outside the CDR3, taken from reference TRBV18 and TRBJ2-5): NAGVMQNPRHLVRRRGQEARLRCSPMKGHSHVYWYRQLPEEGLKFMVYLQKENIIDESGMPKERFSAEFPKEGPSILRIQQVVRGDSAAYFCASSPGAPQETQYFGPGTRLLVL.